The next 31 T cell receptor beta chains were all read from a single sample in a study of cytomegalovirus exposure and HLA in healthy donors. This PCR relied on a set of 60 Vbeta primers and 13 Jbeta primers. Only in-frame clones appear in the TCRdb table, and some are missing; sequencing was by immunoSEQ multiplex PCR. The sample records about 170,000 clones, approximately 72% being singletons. The specimen sequenced was PBMCs. Receptors were obtained from a middle-aged man in good health and CMV-seropositive.

This chain uses TRBV11-1 with TRBJ2-3, with TRBD2 matching 8 bases. Trimming at V came to 3 bases and at J to 4 bases, leaving 6 bases not matched to a gene. This CDR3 region has 15 residues. The V gene's germline CDR1 is SGHAT and CDR2 FQDESV (reference sequence). The CDR3 here is CASSFRASGSDTQYF. The CDR3 nucleotides read TGTGCCAGCAGCTTCAGGGCTAGCGGGTCAGATACGCAGTATTTT.

The chain uses TRBV15 and TRBJ2-4, with 10 nucleotides matching TRBD1. CDR3 length: 17 amino acids. Germline CDR1 LNHNV, CDR2 YYDKDF (reference sequence). The ends lost 1 base at V and 1 base at J; junction bases unmatched: 4. The CDR3 sequence is CATSRVGDRGAKNIQYF. In nucleotides, the CDR3 is TGTGCCACCAGCAGAGTTGGGGACAGGGGTGCCAAAAACATTCAGTACTTC.

This clone has only a few counts. This chain connects TRBV6-6 to TRBJ1-4, with D possibly TRBD1 on 5 matching bases. Germline CDR1 reads MNHNY; CDR2 reads SVGAGI (reference sequence). Trimming removed 10 bases from V and 4 bases from J, with 13 bases in between. There are 13 residues in the CDR3. Here the CDR3 reads CATRGDDNEKLFF. The CDR3 nucleotides are TGTGCCACCCGGGGGGATGATAATGAAAAACTGTTTTTT.

The V and J genes are TRBV11-2 and TRBJ2-1; TRBD2 matches 11 bases. This CDR3 is built from 17 residues. Germline V CDR1 and CDR2: SGHAT, FQNNGV. The V gene end was trimmed by 4 bases and the J gene end by 5 bases; junction bases not matched to a gene: 10. CDR3 region: CASSSPSGGLLHNEQFF. CDR3 sequence (DNA): TGTGCCAGCAGCTCGCCTAGCGGGGGGCTTCTACACAATGAGCAGTTCTTC.

This clone was picked up a small number of times. This chain joins TRBV28 and TRBJ2-3, with 7 positions matching TRBD1. Germline V gene sequence: CDR1 MDHEN, CDR2 SYDVKM. The V gene end was trimmed by 6 bases and the J gene end by 0 bases; junction bases not matched to a gene: 6. The CDR3 extends over 15 amino acids. The CDR3 reads CASSPGTASTDTQYF. The CDR3 coding sequence is TGTGCCAGCAGCCCCGGGACAGCTAGCACAGATACGCAGTATTTT.

This clone occurred once. The chain uses TRBV7-3 and TRBJ2-3, with a weak D call TRBD2 (6 bases). Between the trimmed V and J ends, which lost 3 bases and 6 bases, there was a span of 7 bases. The CDR3 extends over 12 amino acids. The germline gives CDR1 SGHTA, CDR2 FQGTGA. CDR3 region: CASSLGRDTQYF. Written as DNA, the CDR3 is TGTGCCAGCAGCTTGGGGAGGGATACGCAGTATTTT.

The genes are TRBV6-1 and TRBJ2-1; possibly TRBD1 for D (6 bases). The CDR3 is 12 residues long. V was shortened by 6 bases and J by 10 bases, with 13 bases between the two germline ends. Germline lookup yields CDR1 MNHNS and CDR2 SASEGT. Written as DNA, the CDR3 is TGTGCCAGCAGCGCGAACGACAGGGAGCAGTTCTTC. This encodes CASSANDREQFF.

V and J are TRBV11-2 and TRBJ2-2, with 8 bases aligning to TRBD1. V lost 4 bases, J lost 5 bases, and 3 bases stayed unmatched. Germline CDR1 reads SGHAT; CDR2 reads FQNNGV. The CDR3 spans 14 residues. The CDR3 nucleotides are TGTGCCAGCAGCTGGACAGGGAAGACCGGGGAGCTGTTTTTT. Translation: CASSWTGKTGELFF.

The gene calls are TRBV29-1 and TRBJ2-2, with D maybe TRBD2 (7 bases). The CDR3 is 15 amino acids. CDR1 and CDR2 from the germline V gene are SQVTM and ANQGSEA. V gave up 3 bases and J gave up 2 bases, with 13 bases separating them. CDR3 amino acids: CSVDRGGSNTGELFF. The CDR3 DNA reads as TGCAGCGTTGATAGGGGGGGCTCTAACACCGGGGAGCTGTTTTTT.

V is TRBV7-2 and J is TRBJ2-7; the D gene is possibly TRBD1 (6 bases). Germline V gene data show CDR1 as SGHTA and CDR2 as FQGNSA. The CDR3 consists of 15 residues. Trimming pared 5 bases from V and 2 bases from J, leaving 16 bases between. The CDR3 loop reads CASSRTGKTPYEQYF. DNA of the CDR3: TGTGCCAGCAGCCGAACAGGGAAAACTCCCTACGAGCAGTACTTC.

CDR3 amino acids: CASRPKTGGNGYTF. DNA for the CDR3: TGTGCCAGCAGGCCGAAGACAGGGGGCAATGGCTACACCTTC. This chain links TRBV2 with TRBJ1-2; TRBD1 matches 10 bases. V trimming: 6 bases; J trimming: 6 bases; junction bases outside the gene matches: 7. Germline CDR1 SNHLY, CDR2 FYNNEI. The CDR3 has 14 residues. Looking up the rest from reference TRBV2 and TRBJ1-2 gives the full variable domain: EPEVTQTPSHQVTQMGQEVILRCVPISNHLYFYWYRQILGQKVEFLVSFYNNEISEKSEIFDDQFSVERPDGSNFTLKIRSTKLEDSAMYFCASRPKTGGNGYTFGSGTRLTVV.

This clone was observed a few times. This chain connects TRBV4-1 to TRBJ1-1; possibly TRBD1 for D (5 bases). This CDR3 contains 16 residues. Germline lookup yields CDR1 MGHRA and CDR2 YSYEKL. The germline V and J ends were trimmed by 0 bases and 6 bases, with 17 bases remaining between them. DNA for the CDR3: TGCGCCAGCAGCCAAGATGTTTCGGGGGTCCTCCCTGAAGCTTTCTTT. Its translation: CASSQDVSGVLPEAFF.

The chain couples TRBV6-5 to TRBJ1-2, with 8 bases identical to TRBD1. After removal of 5 bases from V and 8 bases from J, the junction contained 4 bases not matched to a gene. This CDR3 region has 12 residues. Germline CDR1 MNHEY, CDR2 SVGAGI. The CDR3 DNA is TGTGCCAGCAGTCTCCGACAGGGGGGCTACACCTTC. Its protein product is CASSLRQGGYTF.

The chain combines TRBV11-1 with TRBJ1-4; D might be TRBD1 (6 bases). V lost 3 bases, J lost 5 bases, and 10 bases lay in between. The CDR3 is 14 residues long. Germline-derived CDR1 and CDR2 are SGHAT and FQDESV (reference sequence). The CDR3 here is CASSFGQGNEKLFF. CDR3 in DNA: TGTGCCAGCAGCTTCGGGCAGGGGAATGAAAAACTGTTTTTT.

This clone has only a few counts. The chain joins TRBV9 to TRBJ1-2; the D gene is possibly TRBD1 (6 bases). The CDR3 is made up of 14 amino acids. In germline, CDR1 is SGDLS, CDR2 YYNGEE. V was clipped by 3 bases and J by 6 bases, with 15 bases between them. CDR3 residues: CASSEEQGFDGYTF. CDR3 DNA sequence: TGTGCCAGCAGCGAGGAACAGGGTTTTGATGGCTACACCTTC.

The J gene is TRBJ1-1, the V gene TRBV5-1; tentative D call: TRBD1 (6 bases). Germline V gene lookup returns CDR1 SGHRS and CDR2 YFSETQ. The CDR3 has 11 residues. Deletions cut 3 bases from V and 11 bases from J, with 11 bases between. The CDR3 DNA follows: TGCGCCAGCAGCTCGGACAGACGGGCTTTCTTT. Translated, it gives CASSSDRRAFF.

This clone appeared once. The rearrangement links TRBV7-2 to TRBJ1-1; D is possibly TRBD1 (5 bases). The germline gives CDR1 SGHTA, CDR2 FQGNSA. The V gene lost 6 bases and the J gene lost 4 bases, with 18 bases spanning the gap. CDR3 length equals 15 residues. The DNA of the CDR3 is TGTGCCAGCAGAGTAATAGGGCAGGGTGGCACTGAAGCTTTCTTT. It translates to CASRVIGQGGTEAFF.

There are a few counts of this clone. V and J are TRBV4-3 and TRBJ2-3; D call uncertain. The germline V and J ends were trimmed by 4 bases and 2 bases, with 16 bases remaining between them. Germline assignment: CDR1 LGHNA and CDR2 YSLEER. The CDR3 is made up of 16 amino acids. The CDR3 nucleotides read TGCGCCAGCAGCCGAACCTTCGAGCCCTTCACAGATACGCAGTATTTT. Its translation is CASSRTFEPFTDTQYF.

This chain uses TRBV4-3 with TRBJ1-4; TRBD1 aligns across 7 bases. From germline, CDR1 is LGHNA and CDR2 YSLEER. V gave up 3 bases and J gave up 4 bases; unmatched junction bases: 5. The CDR3 covers 15 residues. For the CDR3, the DNA is TGCGCCAGCAGCCAGGAACAGGGGTTTAATGAAAAACTGTTTTTT. Its protein product is CASSQEQGFNEKLFF.

The chain employs TRBV6-5 and TRBJ1-4; TRBD1 aligns across 9 bases. The V segment lost 2 bases and the J segment 8 bases; nucleotides outside the gene matches: 6. Germline CDR1 and CDR2: MNHEY and SVGAGI. This CDR3 is built from 15 residues. CDR3 loop: CASSYAGTGSEKLFF. The DNA of the CDR3 is TGTGCCAGCAGTTACGCCGGGACAGGGTCGGAAAAACTGTTTTTT.

The V gene is TRBV7-2, the J gene TRBJ1-2, with 9 bases identical to TRBD1. V dropped 5 bases and J dropped 3; count of bases not matched to a gene: 7. The CDR3 loop spans 15 amino acids. The germline V gene encodes CDR1 SGHTA and CDR2 FQGNSA. The CDR3 loop reads CASSLQQGADYGYTF. The DNA of the CDR3 is TGTGCCAGCAGCCTTCAACAGGGGGCGGACTATGGCTACACCTTC. Drawing the rest from reference TRBV7-2 and TRBJ1-2, the complete variable domain is GAGVSQSPSNKVTEKGKDVELRCDPISGHTALYWYRQSLGQGLEFLIYFQGNSAPDKSGLPSDRFSAERTGGSVSTLTIQRTQQEDSAVYLCASSLQQGADYGYTFGSGTRLTVV.

This chain uses TRBV6-6 with TRBJ1-2; 7 nucleotides agree with TRBD1. The CDR3 is made up of 15 amino acids. In germline, CDR1 is MNHNY, CDR2 SVGAGI (reference sequence). V dropped 7 bases and J dropped 7; count of bases not matched to a gene: 15. The CDR3 region is CASILTREGAGGYTF. In DNA, the CDR3 is TGTGCCAGCATCTTAACACGAGAGGGGGCGGGTGGCTACACCTTC.

CDR3 amino acids: CASSPDEGGAGEKLFF. The CDR3 bases are TGTGCCAGCAGCCCAGACGAAGGGGGCGCAGGTGAAAAACTGTTTTTT. The J gene is TRBJ1-4, the V gene TRBV9; 7 bases fit TRBD1. Germline-derived CDR1 and CDR2 are SGDLS and YYNGEE. CDR3 size: 16 residues. V lost 4 bases and J lost 7; bases outside the gene matches: 13.

V is TRBV11-1 and J is TRBJ1-4, with D perhaps matching TRBD1 (5 bases). V lost 5 bases, J lost 3 bases, and 22 bases lay in between. Looked up from germline, CDR1 is SGHAT and CDR2 is FQDESV (reference sequence). The CDR3 has 18 amino acids. CDR3: CASSPLVGLPPANEKLFF. The CDR3 bases are TGTGCCAGCAGCCCGCTAGTGGGACTCCCTCCGGCTAATGAAAAACTGTTTTTT.

This clone has a handful of counts. V gene TRBV7-6 combines with J gene TRBJ2-7; D is unresolved. The V end lost 3 bases, the J end lost 2 bases, and 8 bases lay between the germline ends. The CDR3 spans 13 residues. From germline, CDR1 is SGHVS and CDR2 FNYEAQ. CDR3 bases: TGTGCCAGCAGCTTTAGTGAGACCTACGAGCAGTACTTC. As protein: CASSFSETYEQYF.

This clone was observed a few times. The rearrangement joins TRBV5-6 to TRBJ2-1, with 8 bases identical to TRBD2. The CDR3 covers 14 residues. Germline V lookup: CDR1 SGHDT, CDR2 YYEEEE. V shed 3 bases, J shed 9 bases, and the junction held 8 bases outside the gene matches. Here the CDR3 DNA reads TGTGCCAGCAGCTCCGGGACTAGGTTTGGTGAGCAGTTCTTC. Protein sequence: CASSSGTRFGEQFF. The whole variable domain, remainder taken from reference TRBV5-6 and TRBJ2-1, is DAGVTQSPTHLIKTRGQQVTLRCSPKSGHDTVSWYQQALGQGPQFIFQYYEEEERQRGNFPDRFSGHQFPNYSSELNVNALLLGDSALYLCASSSGTRFGEQFFGPGTRLTVL.

The chain carries TRBV29-1 and TRBJ1-1; D may be TRBD1 (5 bases). This CDR3 spans 12 amino acids. V was clipped by 7 bases and J by 8 bases, with 17 bases between them. CDR1 and CDR2 from the germline V gene are SQVTM and ANQGSEA. The CDR3: CSGGDGGPEAFF. CDR3 sequence (DNA): TGCAGCGGGGGGGACGGTGGACCCGAAGCTTTCTTT.

A few counts support this clone. This sequence joins TRBV6-5 and TRBJ2-1; 7 bases agree with TRBD1. J gave up 13 bases and V 6 bases, and 6 bases lay outside the gene matches. The CDR3 is 11 residues long. Germline values: CDR1 MNHEY, CDR2 SVGAGI. In DNA form, the CDR3 reads TGTGCCAGCAGCCAAGGGACAGCCCAGTTCTTC. It specifies CASSQGTAQFF.

This chain connects TRBV6-7 to TRBJ2-2, with 12 positions matching TRBD1. TRBV6-7 is an open reading frame whose function is uncertain. Trimming at V came to 4 bases and at J to 3 bases, leaving 6 bases not matched to a gene. The CDR3 covers 17 residues. In nucleotides, the CDR3 is TGTGCCAGCAGTTCGCCGGGACAGGGGGCTTACACCGGGGAGCTGTTTTTT. Translation: CASSSPGQGAYTGELFF.

V gene TRBV6-5 combines with J gene TRBJ1-5; D not certain. Germline CDR1 is MNHEY and CDR2 is SVGAGI. V dropped 4 bases and J dropped 4 bases, with 8 bases sitting between them. The CDR3 sequence is 13 residues long. For the CDR3, the DNA is TGTGCCAGCAGTTCTAGGCTAAATCAGCCCCAGCATTTT. It yields the protein CASSSRLNQPQHF.

V is TRBV19 and J is TRBJ1-6; 8 nucleotides agree with TRBD1. Germline V gene lookup returns CDR1 LNHDA and CDR2 SQIVND (reference sequence). Unmatched junction bases numbered 8, after V lost 6 bases and J lost 10 bases. The CDR3 totals 14 residues. CDR3 nucleotide sequence: TGTGCCAGTAGCCAGACAGGGGTTGGCTCACCCCTCCACTTT. Its protein product is CASSQTGVGSPLHF.